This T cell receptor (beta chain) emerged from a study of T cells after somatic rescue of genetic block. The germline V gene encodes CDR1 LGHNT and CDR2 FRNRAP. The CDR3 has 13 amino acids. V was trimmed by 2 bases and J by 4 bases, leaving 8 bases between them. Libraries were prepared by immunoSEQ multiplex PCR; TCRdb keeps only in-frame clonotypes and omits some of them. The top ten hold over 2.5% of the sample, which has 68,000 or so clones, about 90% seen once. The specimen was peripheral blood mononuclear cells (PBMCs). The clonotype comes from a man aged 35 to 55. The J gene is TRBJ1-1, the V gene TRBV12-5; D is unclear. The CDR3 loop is CASGLFAGTEAFF. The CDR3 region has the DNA TGTGCTAGTGGTTTGTTTGCGGGCACTGAAGCTTTCTTT. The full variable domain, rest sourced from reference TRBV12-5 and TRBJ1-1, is DARVTQTPRHKVTEMGQEVTMRCQPILGHNTVFWYRQTMMQGLELLAYFRNRAPLDDSGMPKDRFSAEMPDATLATLKIQPSEPRDSAVYFCASGLFAGTEAFFGQGTRLTVV.